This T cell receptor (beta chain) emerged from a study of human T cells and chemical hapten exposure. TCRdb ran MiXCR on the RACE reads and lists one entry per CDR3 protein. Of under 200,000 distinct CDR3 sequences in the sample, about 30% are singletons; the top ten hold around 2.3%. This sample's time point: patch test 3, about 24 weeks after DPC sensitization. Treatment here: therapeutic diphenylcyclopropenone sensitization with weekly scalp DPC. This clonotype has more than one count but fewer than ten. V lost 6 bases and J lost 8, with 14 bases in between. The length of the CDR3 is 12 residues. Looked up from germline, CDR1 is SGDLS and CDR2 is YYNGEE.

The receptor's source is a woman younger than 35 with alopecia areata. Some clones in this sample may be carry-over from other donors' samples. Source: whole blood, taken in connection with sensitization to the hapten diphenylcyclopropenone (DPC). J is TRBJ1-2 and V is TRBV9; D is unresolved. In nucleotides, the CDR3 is TGTGCCAGCACAGAGCTGGCAGTGGGCTACACCTTC. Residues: CASTELAVGYTF.